This T cell receptor (beta chain) emerged from a study of TIL therapy for anti-PD-1-resistant metastatic lung cancer. The CDR3 is 14 amino acids. The trim removed 0 bases at V and 3 bases at J, leaving 0 bases unmatched. The V gene's germline CDR1 is SGHRS and CDR2 YFSETQ. Regarding time point: pre-treatment sample, taken before nivolumab and TIL therapy. This was the immunoSEQ v3 assay. The method was immunoSEQ multiplex PCR; TCRdb's version includes in-frame clones alone and lacks a portion of them. In the table there are around 19,000 clones, roughly four fifths of which are singletons. The sequence derives from a person aged 25 to 79 with non-small cell lung cancer. The chain has TRBV5-1 and TRBJ2-5; 9 bases are shared with TRBD2. Here the sequenced sample was blood, taken at baseline. In DNA form, the CDR3 reads TGCGCCAGCAGCTTGGGCGGGGGGGAAGAGACCCAGTACTTC. Amino acids: CASSLGGGEETQYF.